This paragraph reports one T cell receptor beta chain. The data are from a study of T-cell reconstitution after alpha-beta-depleted transplantation in children. As it was prepared, the TCRbeta library received unique molecular identifiers. TCRdb ran MiXCR on the PCR reads and lists one entry per CDR3 protein. The sample includes 400,000 to 500,000 distinct CDR3 sequences, about 11% seen only once; the top ten take about 5%. This CDR3 is 14 amino acids long. Between the trimmed V and J ends, which lost 4 bases and 5 bases, there was a span of 15 bases. Per the germline V gene, CDR1 is SQVTM and CDR2 is ANQGSEA.

The starting material was PBMCs from the stem cell graft donor, obtained from the stem cell graft. The chain joins TRBV29-1 to TRBJ2-1; D may be TRBD1 (6 bases). The source is a human donor who donated a stem cell graft to a child with acute myeloid leukemia. CDR3 sequence reads: CSVVRAGENNEQFF. The CDR3 DNA reads TGCAGCGTTGTACGGGCAGGGGAGAACAATGAGCAGTTCTTC.